This T cell receptor beta chain was identified in a study of control samples from healthy donors and cancer patients. This CDR3 spans 15 amino acids. Germline V gives CDR1 WSHSY, CDR2 SAAADI. Deletions cut 3 bases from V and 4 bases from J, with 14 bases between. The assay was immunoSEQ multiplex PCR, and TCRdb's table has in-frame clones only and misses some. In the table there are 90,000 to 110,000 clones, around nine tenths of which are singletons. V usage is TRBV10-2 and J usage is TRBJ2-3; D is unresolved. The specimen sequenced was blood. This TCR came from a woman between 50 and 59 years old in good health. CDR3 nucleotide sequence: TGCGCCAGCAGTGAAACGTCTAGTGGAGCAGATACGCAGTATTTT. Protein sequence: CASSETSSGADTQYF.